The 18 T cell receptor beta chains given below trace back to one sample, sequenced in a study of blood T cell repertoires in COVID-19. Produced via immunoSEQ multiplex PCR; TCRdb's table is partial and in-frame only. The profile shows tens of thousands of clones, approximately 88% of them singletons. The sample was peripheral blood. These receptors were obtained from a human donor in a cohort sampled during active COVID-19.

The chain couples TRBV18 to TRBJ1-5; the D is unclear. Germline CDR1 reads KGHSH; CDR2 reads LQKENI. This CDR3 is built from 13 residues. Trimming shortened V by 1 base and J by 9 bases, and 10 bases separated the two germline ends. The CDR3 sequence is CASSPQGEGPQHF. The CDR3 nucleotides read TGTGCCAGCTCACCACAGGGCGAGGGGCCCCAGCATTTT.

The chain carries TRBV5-4 and TRBJ2-7, with 10 bases fitting TRBD1. Germline CDR1 SGHNT, CDR2 YYREEE (reference sequence). CDR3 length: 14 amino acids. V lost 5 bases, J lost 6 bases, and 8 bases stayed unmatched. The CDR3 reads CASRLTGGAPEQYF. In nucleotides, the CDR3 is TGTGCCAGCAGATTGACAGGGGGCGCCCCCGAGCAGTACTTC.

The rearrangement uses TRBV5-8 and TRBJ2-5, with TRBD1 matching 9 bases. Germline V gene sequence: CDR1 SGHTS, CDR2 YDEGEE. Trimming removed 4 bases from V and 4 bases from J; junction bases left unmatched: 8. The CDR3 consists of 15 residues. The CDR3 here is CASSLEGTGIETQYF. The CDR3 nucleotides read TGTGCCAGCAGCCTCGAAGGGACAGGGATAGAGACCCAGTACTTC. The variable domain in full, completed from reference TRBV5-8 and TRBJ2-5, reads EAGVTQSPTHLIKTRGQQATLRCSPISGHTSVYWYQQALGLGLQFLLWYDEGEERNRGNFPPRFSGRQFPNYSSELNVNALELEDSALYLCASSLEGTGIETQYFGPGTRLLVL.

The chain has TRBV7-2 and TRBJ2-7, with a possible D match to TRBD2 (6 bases). V was pared by 5 bases and J by 2 bases, with 16 bases between. This CDR3 region has 15 residues. Germline CDR1 SGHTA, CDR2 FQGNSA. CDR3 sequence reads: CASSPQGGIPYEQYF. CDR3 sequence (DNA): TGTGCCAGCAGCCCCCAGGGCGGGATTCCCTACGAGCAGTACTTC.

V usage is TRBV7-9 and J usage is TRBJ2-2; 10 bases align to TRBD2. The CDR3 runs 18 residues. Germline V CDR1 and CDR2: SEHNR, FQNEAQ (reference sequence). The V gene end was trimmed by 3 bases and the J gene end by 2 bases; junction bases not matched to a gene: 9. The DNA for the CDR3 is TGTGCCAGCAGCTTGCAGCGGGGGGGCATAGGAAACACCGGGGAGCTGTTTTTT. Protein product: CASSLQRGGIGNTGELFF.

The chain employs TRBV5-1 and TRBJ1-6, with TRBD1 as a possible D gene (6 bases). CDR3 length: 14 residues. CDR1 is SGHRS and CDR2 is YFSETQ in the germline V gene. Deletions cut 2 bases from V and 9 bases from J, with 12 bases between. The CDR3 loop reads CASSFLVGASPLHF. CDR3 nucleotide sequence: TGCGCCAGCAGCTTTTTGGTGGGGGCTTCACCCCTCCACTTT. Full variable domain (missing parts from reference TRBV5-1 and TRBJ1-6): KAGVTQTPRYLIKTRGQQVTLSCSPISGHRSVSWYQQTPGQGLQFLFEYFSETQRNKGNFPGRFSGRQFSNSRSEMNVSTLELGDSALYLCASSFLVGASPLHFGNGTRLTVT.

This chain connects TRBV30 to TRBJ1-4; the D is unclear. The CDR3 has 13 residues. V was shortened by 2 bases and J by 4 bases, with 8 bases between the two germline ends. The germline V gene encodes CDR1 GTSNPN and CDR2 SVGIG (reference sequence). CDR3 in DNA: TGTGCCTGGAGTCCGAACGGTAATGAAAAACTGTTTTTT. Translation: CAWSPNGNEKLFF.

This clone showed up just a few times. The chain has TRBV27 and TRBJ2-7; TRBD1 aligns across 8 bases. The CDR3 spans 14 residues. Trimming took 6 bases from V and 5 from J; bases not matched to a gene: 9. In germline, CDR1 is MNHEY, CDR2 SMNVEV (reference sequence). DNA of the CDR3: TGTGCCAGCAGGGGACCGGACAGGGAGGACGAGCAGTACTTC. Translated: CASRGPDREDEQYF.

The chain combines TRBV6-5 with TRBJ1-2; 9 bases map to TRBD1. The V gene end was trimmed by 6 bases and the J gene end by 8 bases; junction bases not matched to a gene: 4. This CDR3 spans 12 amino acids. From germline, CDR1 is MNHEY and CDR2 SVGAGI. CDR3 sequence: CASRRTGEGYTF. CDR3 nucleotide sequence: TGTGCCAGCAGGCGGACAGGGGAAGGCTACACCTTC.

The chain recombines TRBV28 with TRBJ2-5; 8 nucleotides line up with TRBD2. Trimming cost V 7 bases and J 4 bases; bases outside gene matches: 11. Germline V CDR1 and CDR2: MDHEN, SYDVKM. The CDR3 is made up of 15 amino acids. The DNA of the CDR3 is TGTGCCAGCAATCCCGGAGGGCTAGCGGGAGAGACCCAGTACTTC. Residues: CASNPGGLAGETQYF.

This rearrangement joins TRBV19 to TRBJ2-7; 7 bases map to TRBD2. Germline loops: CDR1 LNHDA, CDR2 SQIVND (reference sequence). V lost 3 bases and J lost 5; bases outside the gene matches: 7. The CDR3 has 14 amino acids. CDR3 sequence (DNA): TGTGCCAGTAGTATGTGGGGGGGGTCCGACGAGCAGTACTTC. This sequence encodes CASSMWGGSDEQYF. The variable domain in full, completed from reference TRBV19 and TRBJ2-7, reads DGGITQSPKYLFRKEGQNVTLSCEQNLNHDAMYWYRQDPGQGLRLIYYSQIVNDFQKGDIAEGYSVSREKKESFPLTVTSAQKNPTAFYLCASSMWGGSDEQYFGPGTRLTVT.

The chain is built from TRBV12-2 and TRBJ1-1; the DNA was not used to check the table's D call, TRBD1. TRBV12-2 is deemed a pseudogene. The CDR3 extends over 18 amino acids. CDR3 in DNA: TGTGCAAGTCGCTGCAACAGGGACGCACATATAGGGAACACTGAAGCTTTCTTT. Translated, it gives CASRCNRDAHIGNTEAFF.

This clone was observed once. This sequence joins TRBV9 and TRBJ2-4, with D tentatively TRBD1 (5 bases). Trimming took 3 bases from V and 10 from J, leaving 14 bases between them. Germline V gene sequence: CDR1 SGDLS, CDR2 YYNGEE. The CDR3 contains 13 residues. The CDR3 DNA is TGTGCCAGCAGCGAGGGGCCCCTCTTTATTCAGTACTTC. This encodes CASSEGPLFIQYF.

This clone was seen only once. The rearrangement uses TRBV15 and TRBJ1-6, with 8 bases aligning to TRBD1. V shed 0 bases and J 5 bases; nucleotides not matched to a gene: 6. Germline V gives CDR1 LNHNV, CDR2 YYDKDF (reference sequence). CDR3 size: 17 residues. CDR3 sequence reads: CATSREREQGDNSPLHF. The CDR3 bases are TGTGCCACCAGCAGAGAGAGGGAACAGGGGGATAATTCACCCCTCCACTTT.

The chain links TRBV6-2 or TRBV6-3 to TRBJ2-2; D perhaps matches TRBD1 (5 bases). V lost 6 bases and J 13 bases, leaving 15 bases between the germline ends. The germline CDR1 and CDR2 sequences are MNHEY and SVGEGT. The CDR3 is 12 amino acids. The CDR3 loop reads CASSKPRTWLFF. The CDR3 DNA reads as TGTGCCAGCAGCAAGCCTCGGACATGGCTGTTTTTT.

In this sample, this clone turned up once. The chain carries TRBV7-8 and TRBJ1-2, with D perhaps matching TRBD1 (6 bases). Germline CDR1 reads SGHVS; CDR2 reads FQNEAQ. This CDR3 is 14 amino acids long. The V and J ends lost 0 bases and 4 bases respectively, with 9 bases between them. CDR3 loop: CASSLAGGGYGYTF. Written as DNA, the CDR3 is TGTGCCAGCAGCTTAGCTGGGGGCGGCTATGGCTACACCTTC.

V is TRBV7-8 and J is TRBJ1-2; D ambiguous. Deletions cut 0 bases from V and 4 bases from J, with 6 bases between. Germline loops: CDR1 SGHVS, CDR2 FQNEAQ. This CDR3 spans 13 amino acids. In nucleotides, the CDR3 is TGTGCCAGCAGCTTAGCCCAGATCTATGGCTACACCTTC. This encodes CASSLAQIYGYTF.

The CDR3 bases are TGTGCCAGCAGTTTACCCGGGACAAGCACAGATACGCAGTATTTT. Its translation: CASSLPGTSTDTQYF. The gene calls are TRBV27 and TRBJ2-3; D perhaps matches TRBD1 (6 bases). This CDR3 is 15 amino acids long. Between the trimmed V and J ends, which lost 2 bases and 0 bases, there was a span of 9 bases. The V gene's germline CDR1 is MNHEY and CDR2 SMNVEV (reference sequence).